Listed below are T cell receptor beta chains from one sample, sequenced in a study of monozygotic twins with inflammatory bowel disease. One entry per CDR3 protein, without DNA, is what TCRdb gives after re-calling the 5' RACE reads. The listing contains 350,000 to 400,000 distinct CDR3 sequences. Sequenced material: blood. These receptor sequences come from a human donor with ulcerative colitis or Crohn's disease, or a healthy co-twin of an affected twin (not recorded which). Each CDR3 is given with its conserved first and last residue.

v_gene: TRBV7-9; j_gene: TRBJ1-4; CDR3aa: CASSLGQAPNEKLFF
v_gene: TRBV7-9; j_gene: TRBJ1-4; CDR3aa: CASSSGQGPNEKLFF
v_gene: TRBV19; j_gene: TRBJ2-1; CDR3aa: CASSIAKGAYNEQFF
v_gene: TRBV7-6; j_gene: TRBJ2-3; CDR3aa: CASRLLAGVSTDTQYF
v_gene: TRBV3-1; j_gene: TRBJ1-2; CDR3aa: CASSPSDRSALSTYTF
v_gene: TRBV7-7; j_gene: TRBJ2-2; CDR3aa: CASSLVPNTGELFF
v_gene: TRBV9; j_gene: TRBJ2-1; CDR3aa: CASSVVAGLSLGYNEQFF
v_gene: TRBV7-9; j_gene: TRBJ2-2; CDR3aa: CASSPGQGNGELFF
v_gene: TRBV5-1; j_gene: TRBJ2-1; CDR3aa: CASSLVSGGINEQFF
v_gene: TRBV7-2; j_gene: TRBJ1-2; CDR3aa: CASSLSERINYGYTF
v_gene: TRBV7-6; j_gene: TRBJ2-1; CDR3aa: CASSGPGTDSYNEQFF
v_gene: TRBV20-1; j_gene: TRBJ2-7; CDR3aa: CSAREEGGGYEQYF
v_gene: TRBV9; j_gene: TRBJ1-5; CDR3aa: CASSVTGIQPQHF
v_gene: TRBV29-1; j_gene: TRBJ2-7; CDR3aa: CSVGRTGVYEQYF
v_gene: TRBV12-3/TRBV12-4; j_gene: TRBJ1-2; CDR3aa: CASSPAGYYGYTF
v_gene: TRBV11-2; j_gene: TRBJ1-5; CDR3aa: CASSWDSIRFPGDNQPQHF
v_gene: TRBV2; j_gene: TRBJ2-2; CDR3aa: CASMGQATGELFF
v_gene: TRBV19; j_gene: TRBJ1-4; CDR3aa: CASSSQHRTNEKLFF
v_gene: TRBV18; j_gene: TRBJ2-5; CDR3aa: CASSPVRGRETQYF
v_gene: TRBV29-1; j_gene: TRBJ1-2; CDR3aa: CSVERPTEPNYGYTF
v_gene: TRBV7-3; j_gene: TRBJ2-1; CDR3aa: CASSLKVGTGTYNEQFF
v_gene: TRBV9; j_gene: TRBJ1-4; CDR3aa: CASSVGEGYVEKLFF
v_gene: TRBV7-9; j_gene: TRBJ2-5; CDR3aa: CASSSTQLVIYQETQYF